Sequencing of this TCR beta chain was carried out in a study of circulating and synovial CD4+ cells in juvenile arthritis. Remarks on this clone: The antigen remains undetermined.

CDR3 length equals 18 residues. Germline V gene data show CDR1 as SGHAT and CDR2 as FQNNGV. Trimming took 5 bases from V and 0 from J, leaving 19 bases between them. The assay was immunoSEQ multiplex PCR, and TCRdb's table has in-frame clones only and misses some. This sample has tens of thousands of clones, with around 95% found just once. The study's findings and limits: Diversity here was lower than in bulk blood CD4 cells. Circulating pathogenic-like and bulk T cells looked alike by Vbeta family usage.

This TCR was recovered from a human donor with juvenile idiopathic arthritis. Sequencing was carried out using CD4+ T cells from blood. The chain has TRBV11-2 and TRBJ2-2; possibly TRBD1 for D (5 bases). This chain's CDR3 is CASSPLISRATNTGELFF. The CDR3 bases are TGTGCCAGCAGCCCTTTAATAAGCAGGGCAACGAACACCGGGGAGCTGTTTTTT.